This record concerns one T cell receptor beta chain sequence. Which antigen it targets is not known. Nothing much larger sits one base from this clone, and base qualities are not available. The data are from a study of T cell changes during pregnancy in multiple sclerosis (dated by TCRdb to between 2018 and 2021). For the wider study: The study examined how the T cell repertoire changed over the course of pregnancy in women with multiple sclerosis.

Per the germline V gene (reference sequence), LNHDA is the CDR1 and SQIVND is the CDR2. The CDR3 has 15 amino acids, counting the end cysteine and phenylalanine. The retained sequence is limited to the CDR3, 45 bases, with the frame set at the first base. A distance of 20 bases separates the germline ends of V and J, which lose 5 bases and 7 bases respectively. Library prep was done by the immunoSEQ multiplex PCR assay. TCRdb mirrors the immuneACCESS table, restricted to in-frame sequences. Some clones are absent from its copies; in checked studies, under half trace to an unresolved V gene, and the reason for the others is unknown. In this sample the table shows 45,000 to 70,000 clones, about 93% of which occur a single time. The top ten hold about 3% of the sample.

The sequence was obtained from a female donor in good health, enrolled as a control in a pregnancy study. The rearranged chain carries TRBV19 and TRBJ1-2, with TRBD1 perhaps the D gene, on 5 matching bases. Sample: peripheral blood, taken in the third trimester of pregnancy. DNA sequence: TGTGCCAGTAGTCCTCTTGACAGACCCGTCGGTGGCTACACCTTC. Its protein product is CASSPLDRPVGGYTF.